The 20 T cell receptor beta chains reported below all come from one sample, sequenced in a study of shared clonotypes between healthy human individuals. The assay was immunoSEQ multiplex PCR, and TCRdb's table has in-frame clones only and misses some. Of 450,000 to 500,000 clones in the sample, about 78% were seen once. Sequencing input: PBMCs. These receptors were obtained from a woman in her 40s in good health. Some clones in this sample may be carry-over from other donors' samples.

V gene TRBV7-8 combines with J gene TRBJ1-2, with no clear D. CDR1 and CDR2 from the germline V gene are SGHVS and FQNEAQ. Between the trimmed V and J ends, which lost 5 bases and 2 bases, there was a span of 9 bases. There are 13 residues in the CDR3. The CDR3 sequence is CASSPGRNYGYTF. Written as DNA, the CDR3 is TGTGCCAGCAGCCCAGGACGGAACTATGGCTACACCTTC.

This chain joins TRBV7-2 and TRBJ1-2; 8 positions match TRBD1. Germline V lookup: CDR1 SGHTA, CDR2 FQGNSA. Trimming removed 5 bases from V and 4 bases from J; junction bases left unmatched: 6. CDR3 length equals 14 residues. Written as DNA, the CDR3 is TGTGCCAGCAGCCCACAGGGGGAGCCCTATGGCTACACCTTC. Its translation: CASSPQGEPYGYTF.

This clone showed up just a few times. The chain couples TRBV28 to TRBJ2-3; TRBD2 might be the D (6 bases). The germline V and J ends were trimmed by 5 bases and 6 bases, with 18 bases remaining between them. CDR3 length: 15 residues. Germline V gives CDR1 MDHEN, CDR2 SYDVKM. For the CDR3, the DNA is TGTGCCAGCAGTATACCGGGAGCTCTTGCGGATACGCAGTATTTT. Protein sequence: CASSIPGALADTQYF.

Note on this clone: One base separates it from a far larger clone, so it is likely a read error. The chain is built from TRBV6-5 and TRBJ2-3; unclear D gene. Trimming removed 0 bases at V and 0 bases at J, with 1 base between. The V gene's germline CDR1 is MNHEY and CDR2 SVGAGI. CDR3 length equals 13 residues. For the CDR3, the DNA is TGTGCCAGCAGTTACTCTAGCACAGATACGCAGTATTTT. This codes for CASSYSSTDTQYF.

The J gene is TRBJ2-7, the V gene TRBV5-1, with D uncertain. Germline loops: CDR1 SGHRS, CDR2 YFSETQ. This CDR3 region has 13 residues. The germline V and J ends were trimmed by 2 bases and 3 bases, with 9 bases remaining between them. CDR3 DNA sequence: TGCGCCAGCAGCTTTAGGGCCGGCTACGAGCAGTACTTC. As protein: CASSFRAGYEQYF.

This chain uses TRBV5-1 with TRBJ2-1, with 8 bases aligning to TRBD1. Germline CDR1 and CDR2: SGHRS and YFSETQ. The length of the CDR3 is 14 residues. Trimming took 4 bases from V and 7 from J; bases not matched to a gene: 7. The CDR3 bases are TGCGCCAGCAGCGTACAGGGGGTTCTTAATGAGCAGTTCTTC. This translates into CASSVQGVLNEQFF.

This rearrangement joins TRBV6-5 to TRBJ2-3; 11 nucleotides align to TRBD1. Germline loops: CDR1 MNHEY, CDR2 SVGAGI. This CDR3 has 14 residues. V lost 6 bases to trimming and J lost 5 bases; unmatched junction nucleotides: 4. CDR3 amino acids: CASSWTGGGDTQYF. The CDR3 DNA reads as TGTGCCAGCAGCTGGACAGGGGGCGGAGATACGCAGTATTTT.

Written as DNA, the CDR3 is TGTGCCTGGAGTGTACCGGGAACTCCTTACAATGAGCAGTTCTTC. Its translation: CAWSVPGTPYNEQFF. The V and J genes are TRBV30 and TRBJ2-1, with D possibly TRBD2 on 5 matching bases. The V end lost 0 bases, the J end lost 4 bases, and 13 bases lay between the germline ends. CDR3 length: 15 residues. The V gene's germline CDR1 is GTSNPN and CDR2 SVGIG (reference sequence). Supplemented by reference TRBV30 and TRBJ2-1, the full variable domain reads SQTIHQWPATLVQPVGSPLSLECTVEGTSNPNLYWYRQAAGRGLQLLFYSVGIGQISSEVPQNLSASRPQDRQFILSSKKLLLSDSGFYLCAWSVPGTPYNEQFFGPGTRLTVL.

The rearrangement joins TRBV28 to TRBJ1-5; tentatively, D is TRBD1 (5 bases). Germline V gene data show CDR1 as MDHEN and CDR2 as SYDVKM. The CDR3 has 14 residues. Trimming pared 5 bases from V and 3 bases from J, leaving 11 bases between. CDR3 in DNA: TGTGCCAGCAGTAGGAGACAGAACAATCAGCCCCAGCATTTT. This codes for CASSRRQNNQPQHF.

The gene calls are TRBV11-2 and TRBJ2-7; D remains unclear. CDR3 length: 14 amino acids. The germline V gene has CDR1 SGHAT and CDR2 FQNNGV. Trimming removed 0 bases at V and 0 bases at J, with 6 bases between. The CDR3 loop is CASSLERYSYEQYF. The CDR3 DNA reads as TGTGCCAGCAGCTTAGAACGTTACTCCTACGAGCAGTACTTC.

In DNA form, the CDR3 reads TGTGCCAGCAGCAGACGGATGAACACTGAAGCTTTCTTT. It translates to CASSRRMNTEAFF. The chain couples TRBV28 to TRBJ1-1; D gene ambiguous. The CDR3 spans 13 residues. Germline V gene sequence: CDR1 MDHEN, CDR2 SYDVKM. Trimming removed 6 bases at V and 0 bases at J, with 8 bases between.

The V gene is TRBV25-1, the J gene TRBJ1-3; no firm D call. Trimming removed 6 bases from V and 0 bases from J, with 12 bases in between. The CDR3 is made up of 15 amino acids. Germline-derived CDR1 and CDR2 are MGHDK and SYGVNS. The CDR3 DNA reads as TGTGCCAGCAGGAACACTGCCGGCTCTGGAAACACCATATATTTT. As protein: CASRNTAGSGNTIYF. Full variable domain (remainder filled in from reference TRBV25-1 and TRBJ1-3): EADIYQTPRYLVIGTGKKITLECSQTMGHDKMYWYQQDPGMELHLIHYSYGVNSTEKGDLSSESTVSRIRTEHFPLTLESARPSHTSQYLCASRNTAGSGNTIYFGEGSWLTVV.

V is TRBV5-6 and J is TRBJ2-7; a weak D match, TRBD2 (5 bases). This CDR3 contains 12 residues. The V gene lost 4 bases and the J gene lost 7 bases, with 12 bases spanning the gap. CDR1 SGHDT and CDR2 YYEEEE come from the germline V gene. The CDR3 nucleotides read TGTGCCAGCAGCCTTGATTGGGAGGAGCAGTACTTC. Translated, it gives CASSLDWEEQYF.

V gene TRBV19 combines with J gene TRBJ2-7, with D perhaps TRBD2 (5 bases). CDR1 LNHDA and CDR2 SQIVND come from the germline V gene (reference sequence). V lost 4 bases to trimming and J lost 4 bases, with 11 bases between them. The CDR3 length is 13 residues. CDR3 sequence (DNA): TGTGCCAGTAGTAAACGGGAACCATACGAGCAGTACTTC. It translates to CASSKREPYEQYF.

V gene TRBV29-1 combines with J gene TRBJ1-1; D remains unclear. Germline V gene sequence: CDR1 SQVTM, CDR2 ANQGSEA. The CDR3 runs 13 residues. The V gene lost 8 bases and the J gene lost 1 base, with 14 bases spanning the gap. In nucleotides, the CDR3 is TGCAGCTACTCCCAACGGACGAACACTGAAGCTTTCTTT. Protein sequence: CSYSQRTNTEAFF.

In this sample, this clone turned up many times. One end of the junction does not line up with germline, which may come from a read error. The chain combines TRBV5-1 with TRBJ2-6; no reliable D call. This CDR3 has 15 residues. Germline V gene data show CDR1 as SGHRS and CDR2 as YFSETQ. CDR3 amino acids: CASSLIGSGTNVLTF. The CDR3 DNA follows: TGCGCCAGCAGCTTGATAGGCTCTGGGACCAACGTCCTGACTTTC. Looking up the rest from reference TRBV5-1 and TRBJ2-6 gives the full variable domain: KAGVTQTPRYLIKTRGQQVTLSCSPISGHRSVSWYQQTPGQGLQFLFEYFSETQRNKGNFPGRFSGRQFSNSRSEMNVSTLELGDSALYLCASSLIGSGTNVLTFGAGSRLTVL.

The V and J genes are TRBV19 and TRBJ2-2; 9 bases fit TRBD2. The CDR3 runs to 16 residues. From germline, CDR1 is LNHDA and CDR2 SQIVND (reference sequence). V was pared by 5 bases and J by 8 bases, with 12 bases of the junction left unmatched. The CDR3 region has the DNA TGTGCCAGTAGTGCCCGGACTAGCGTAACCCGGGGGGAGCTGTTTTTT. Its protein is CASSARTSVTRGELFF.

This chain links TRBV10-2 with TRBJ2-7; TRBD2 matches at 7 bases. Germline CDR1 is WSHSY and CDR2 is SAAADI. This CDR3 spans 15 amino acids. Trimming cost V 5 bases and J 6 bases; bases outside gene matches: 13. CDR3 nucleotides: TGCGCCAGCAGTCCGACTAGCTCATCTGGGGGCGAGCAGTACTTC. Amino acids: CASSPTSSSGGEQYF.

This clone was observed a few times. V gene TRBV28 combines with J gene TRBJ1-5; D is perhaps TRBD1 (6 bases). The CDR3 loop spans 12 amino acids. V lost 6 bases, J lost 8 bases, and 11 bases lay in between. Looked up from germline, CDR1 is MDHEN and CDR2 is SYDVKM. CDR3 bases: TGTGCCAGCAGCGACGGGGGCAAGCCCCAGCATTTT. It translates to CASSDGGKPQHF.

This clone was detected only once. This chain joins TRBV7-8 and TRBJ1-3; TRBD1 is a possible D gene (6 bases). Germline-derived CDR1 and CDR2 are SGHVS and FQNEAQ. Trimming took 5 bases from V and 1 from J, leaving 12 bases between them. The CDR3 spans 15 residues. This CDR3 is CASSPRGPSGNTIYF. CDR3 bases: TGTGCCAGCAGCCCCAGGGGTCCTTCTGGAAACACCATATATTTT.